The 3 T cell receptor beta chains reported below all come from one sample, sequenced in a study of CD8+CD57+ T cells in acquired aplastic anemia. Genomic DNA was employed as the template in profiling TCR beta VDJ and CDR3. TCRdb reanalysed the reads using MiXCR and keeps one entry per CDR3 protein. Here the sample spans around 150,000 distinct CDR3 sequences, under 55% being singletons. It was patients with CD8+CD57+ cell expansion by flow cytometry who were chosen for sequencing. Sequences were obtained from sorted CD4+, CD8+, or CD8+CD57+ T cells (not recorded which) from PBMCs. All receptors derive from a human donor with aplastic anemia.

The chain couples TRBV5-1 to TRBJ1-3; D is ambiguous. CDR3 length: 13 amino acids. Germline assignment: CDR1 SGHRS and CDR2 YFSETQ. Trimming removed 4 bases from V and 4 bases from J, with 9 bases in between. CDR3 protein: CASSREGGNTIYF. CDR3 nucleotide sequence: TGCGCCAGCAGCAGGGAGGGAGGAAACACCATATATTTT.

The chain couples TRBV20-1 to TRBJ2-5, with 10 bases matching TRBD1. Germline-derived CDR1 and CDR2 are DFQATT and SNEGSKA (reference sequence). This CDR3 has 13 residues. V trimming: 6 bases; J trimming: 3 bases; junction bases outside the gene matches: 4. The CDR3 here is CSARQGAEETQYF. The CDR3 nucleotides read TGCAGTGCAAGACAGGGGGCGGAAGAGACCCAGTACTTC.

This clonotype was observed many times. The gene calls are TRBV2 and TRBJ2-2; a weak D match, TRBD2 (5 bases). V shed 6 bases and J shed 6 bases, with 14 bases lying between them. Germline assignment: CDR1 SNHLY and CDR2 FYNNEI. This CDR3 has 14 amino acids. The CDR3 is CASSSDEGSGELFF. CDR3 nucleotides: TGTGCCAGCAGCTCGGATGAGGGCTCCGGGGAGCTGTTTTTT. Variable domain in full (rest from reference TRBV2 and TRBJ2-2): EPEVTQTPSHQVTQMGQEVILRCVPISNHLYFYWYRQILGQKVEFLVSFYNNEISEKSEIFDDQFSVERPDGSNFTLKIRSTKLEDSAMYFCASSSDEGSGELFFGEGSRLTVL.